This is a list of T cell receptor beta chains from one sample in a study of T cells in Graves' hyperthyroidism and ophthalmopathy. One entry per CDR3 protein results from TCRdb running MiXCR on the multiplex PCR reads. The sample has 500,000 to 750,000 distinct CDR3 sequences, about half seen once. Sequences were obtained from peripheral blood or thyroid tissue (not recorded which). The receptors originated from a woman aged 18-29 years with Graves' hyperthyroidism. Each CDR3 is given with its conserved first and last residue. The D gene is left open where the match is weak. Size values are once, few and many counts, or a class for expanded clones, and some rows have none.

cdr3_nt cdr3_aa d_call j_call v_call cdr3_length clone_size
TGCGCCAGCAGCCAAGTGCCGGGACAGGGAGGTGGCTACACCTTC CASSQVPGQGGGYTF TRBD1 TRBJ1-2 TRBV7-3 15 -
TGTGCCACCAGTGATCGGTTGGCTGGGGCCAACGTCCTGACTTTC CATSDRLAGANVLTF - TRBJ2-6 TRBV24-1 15 many
TGTGCCAGCAGCCACGGACAGGGAGGTTATAGCAATCAGCCCCAGCATTTT CASSHGQGGYSNQPQHF TRBD1 TRBJ1-5 TRBV5-5 17 many
TGCAGTGCTAGAGACATAGACCTTACGGGTCAGCCCCAGCATTTT CSARDIDLTGQPQHF - TRBJ1-5 TRBV20-1 15 many
TGCGCCAGCAGCCCGGACAGGGGGCCGGGCAACTATGGCTACACCTTC CASSPDRGPGNYGYTF TRBD1 TRBJ1-2 TRBV5-1 16 few
TGTGCCATCGCTCCGGGACTAGCGAGCGGGACCCAGTACTTC CAIAPGLASGTQYF TRBD2 TRBJ2-5 TRBV10-3 14 -
TGTGCCAGCAAGGGCCATGAGCAGTTCTTC CASKGHEQFF - TRBJ2-1 TRBV2 10 many
TGTGCCAGCAGTTCAGACAGGGTGTTCGATCAGCCCCAGCATTTT CASSSDRVFDQPQHF TRBD1 TRBJ1-5 TRBV6-1 15 many
TGTGCCACCGCGGACAGGGGGCGAGCTAACTATGGCTACACCTTC CATADRGRANYGYTF TRBD1 TRBJ1-2 TRBV7-2 15 -
TGTGCCAGCAGGACAGGACGGGGGGAAAAACTGTTTTTT CASRTGRGEKLFF - TRBJ1-4 TRBV27 13 few
TGCAGTGCTTCGCGTGGGGCGGCCGAGATGAACACTGAAGCTTTCTTT CSASRGAAEMNTEAFF - TRBJ1-1 TRBV20-1 16 -
TGTGCCAGCAGTTACTCGAAGGTCTATGGCTACACCTTC CASSYSKVYGYTF - TRBJ1-2 TRBV6-5 13 many
TGCAGTGCTAGACATGGGGCTAGCACTGAAGCTTTCTTT CSARHGASTEAFF - TRBJ1-1 TRBV20-1 13 -
TGTGCCAGCAGCCTCCGGACAGGTCCTTTTATAAACACTGAAGCTTTCTTT CASSLRTGPFINTEAFF TRBD1 TRBJ1-1 TRBV5-6 17 few
TGTGCCAGCAGCTTATCCCCGACAAACTTTGGAAACACCATATATTTT CASSLSPTNFGNTIYF - TRBJ1-3 TRBV7-9 16 many
TGTGCCAGCAGCTGGACAGGGATGAACACCGGGGAGGGGTTCAACTTC CASSWTGMNTGEGFNF - TRBJ2-5 TRBV7-6 16 -
TGTGCCAGCAGCCCAAGAGGGACACCGGAGACCCAGTACTTC CASSPRGTPETQYF - TRBJ2-5 TRBV7-9 14 -
TGTGCCAGCAGCGTATGGGACAGCTCTTATGGCTACACCTTC CASSVWDSSYGYTF TRBD1 TRBJ1-2 TRBV9 14 many
TGTGCCAGCATTACAGGAACTGGGGCCAACGTCCTGACTTTC CASITGTGANVLTF - TRBJ2-6 TRBV2 14 -
TGCAGTGCTAACAGGGGGCTTAATTCACCCCTCCACTTT CSANRGLNSPLHF TRBD1 TRBJ1-6 TRBV20-1 13 many
TGTGCCAGTAGTATCCCGACAGCCTACTCTGGAAACACCATATATTTT CASSIPTAYSGNTIYF - TRBJ1-3 TRBV19 16 many
TGTGCCAGCAGGAAAGGGACAGGCGAGCAGTACTTC CASRKGTGEQYF TRBD1 TRBJ2-7 TRBV2 12 many
TGTGCCAGCATGCCGTCACGACTCTTTAACGAGCAGTACTTC CASMPSRLFNEQYF - TRBJ2-7 TRBV5-5 14 -
TGTGCCATCAGTGCCACAGGAGGAGGCACAGATACGCAGTATTTT CAISATGGGTDTQYF - TRBJ2-3 TRBV10-3 15 few
TGTGCCAGCAGCTTAGGGCAGGGAGCAGATACGCAGTATTTT CASSLGQGADTQYF - TRBJ2-3 TRBV7-2 14 many
TGCAGTGCTCTAGACCGATACACCGGGGAGCTGTTTTTT CSALDRYTGELFF - TRBJ2-2 TRBV20-1 13 many
TGTGCCAGCAGTGAATGGGGGGGGCGCACCGGGGAGCTGTTTTTT CASSEWGGRTGELFF - TRBJ2-2 TRBV2 15 many
TGCAGTGCGAGCGGACAGATCTATGGCTACACCTTC CSASGQIYGYTF - TRBJ1-2 TRBV20-1 12 -
TGTGCCAGCAGTTCGGCCCGACAGGGAGGAGAGACCCAGTACTTC CASSSARQGGETQYF - TRBJ2-5 TRBV6-2/TRBV6-3 15 many
TGTGCCAGCAGCTCCCGAGCGGGAACGTACAATGAGCAGTTCTTC CASSSRAGTYNEQFF TRBD2 TRBJ2-1 TRBV4-2 15 few
TGCAGCGTTGGTCCGGGTACCGGGGAGCTGTTTTTT CSVGPGTGELFF - TRBJ2-2 TRBV29-1 12 few
TGTGCCACCAGTGACCTGACTAGCGGGGACACAGATACGCAGTATTTT CATSDLTSGDTDTQYF TRBD2 TRBJ2-3 TRBV24-1 16 -
TGTGCCAGCAGCCCTAGGCGGACTAGCGTTGACACCGGGGAGCTGTTTTTT CASSPRRTSVDTGELFF TRBD2 TRBJ2-2 TRBV6-2/TRBV6-3 17 few
TGCAGTGCTAGGGGTCAGGGGGTGAACGAGCAGTACTTC CSARGQGVNEQYF TRBD1 TRBJ2-7 TRBV20-1 13 many
TGTGCCAGCAGCCAGACAGGGGACAACCCCTACGAGCAGTACTTC CASSQTGDNPYEQYF TRBD1 TRBJ2-7 TRBV6-5 15 few
TGCAGTGCTAGCTGGGGCACTGAAGCTTTCTTT CSASWGTEAFF - TRBJ1-1 TRBV20-1 11 many
TGTGCCAGCAGCCGCGGGGGGGCCGCCGGGGAGCTGTTTTTT CASSRGGAAGELFF TRBD2 TRBJ2-2 TRBV7-8 14 -
TGCAGCCAAGCGGACAGAAGCTCCTACGAGCAGTACTTC CSQADRSSYEQYF - TRBJ2-7 TRBV29-1 13 -
TGTGCCAGCAGCTCCCGAGTCTGTTCCTACGAGCAGTACTTC CASSSRVCSYEQYF - TRBJ2-7 TRBV7-4 14 many
TGTGCTAGCAGCAGAGAGGACAGCCCTCAAGAGACCCAGTACTTC CASSREDSPQETQYF - TRBJ2-5 TRBV7-7 15 many
TGTGCCAGCAGCCCAGGTAGGGCAGCCGGCACCGGGGAGCTGTTTTTT CASSPGRAAGTGELFF - TRBJ2-2 TRBV9 16 many
TGCAGTGCTAAGGCAGCAACGAACTATGGCTACACCTTC CSAKAATNYGYTF - TRBJ1-2 TRBV20-1 13 few
TGTGCCAGCAGCTTGGGACAGACAGCAACTAATGAAAAACTGTTTTTT CASSLGQTATNEKLFF TRBD1 TRBJ1-4 TRBV7-9 16 many
TGTGCCAGCAGTTTACCCCCCCGCGGAGGGGTGGTCACTGAAGCTTTCTTT CASSLPPRGGVVTEAFF - TRBJ1-1 TRBV12-3/TRBV12-4 17 many
TGTGCCAGCCAAAAGGGACAGGGGGGACAGCCCCAGCATTTT CASQKGQGGQPQHF TRBD1 TRBJ1-5 TRBV2 14 many
TGTGCCAGCAGCCCTCTAGCGGGAGTTCTCGGGGAGCTGTTTTTT CASSPLAGVLGELFF TRBD2 TRBJ2-2 TRBV9 15 -
TGCAGCGACTGGACAGGGTTAGACTATGGCTACACCTTC CSDWTGLDYGYTF TRBD1 TRBJ1-2 TRBV29-1 13 -
TGTGCCAGGACGGAGGTCCTCGGGGATGACGTTTCCCCCCTCCACTTT CARTEVLGDDVSPLHF - TRBJ1-6 TRBV2 16 -
TGTGCCAGCAGCTTTGATGACAGGCTACTCACCGGGGAGCTGTTTTTT CASSFDDRLLTGELFF - TRBJ2-2 TRBV7-2 16 many
TGTGCCAGCAGTGATCCTGGGGGACTAGCGGGATCTCGGGACGAGCAGTACTTC CASSDPGGLAGSRDEQYF TRBD2 TRBJ2-7 TRBV25-1 18 many
TGTGCCAGCAGGATAAGCGGGTTCACCGGGGAGCTGTTTTTT CASRISGFTGELFF - TRBJ2-2 TRBV14 14 few
TGCAGTGCTAGCACTAGCGGGAGGGCGGTCGATGAGCAGTTCTTC CSASTSGRAVDEQFF TRBD2 TRBJ2-1 TRBV20-1 15 -
TGTGCCAGCAGTGAAGATAGGGGACAGCGATACGAGCAGTACTTC CASSEDRGQRYEQYF TRBD1 TRBJ2-7 TRBV7-9 15 -
TGTGCCACCATGCAAGGGATAAGAAAGACCCAGTACTTC CATMQGIRKTQYF - TRBJ2-5 TRBV7-2 13 -
TGTGCCATCGGAAGGGGGGGGGGCTACACCTTC CAIGRGGGYTF - TRBJ1-2 TRBV6-2/TRBV6-3 11 -